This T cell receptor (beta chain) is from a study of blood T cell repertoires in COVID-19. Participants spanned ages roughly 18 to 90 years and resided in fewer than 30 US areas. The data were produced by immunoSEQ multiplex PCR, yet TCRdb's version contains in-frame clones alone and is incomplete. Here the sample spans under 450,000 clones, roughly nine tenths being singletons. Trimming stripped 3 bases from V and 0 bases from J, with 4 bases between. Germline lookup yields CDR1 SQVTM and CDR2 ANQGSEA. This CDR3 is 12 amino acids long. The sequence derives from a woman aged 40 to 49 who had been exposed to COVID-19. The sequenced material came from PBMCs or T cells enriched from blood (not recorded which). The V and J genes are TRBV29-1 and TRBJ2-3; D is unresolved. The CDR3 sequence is CSVDSSTDTQYF. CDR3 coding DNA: TGCAGCGTTGATAGTAGCACAGATACGCAGTATTTT.